This T cell receptor beta chain was found in a study of blood T cell repertoires in COVID-19. Across the whole study: PBMCs, B-cell-depleted T cells, or T cells provided the cDNA or gDNA that made up the material.

Per the study methods: Amplification of reference gene primers was used by the study to estimate nucleated cell counts. Libraries were prepared by immunoSEQ multiplex PCR; TCRdb keeps only in-frame clonotypes and omits some of them. For V, J and clone size, that table is used; D and trimming come from the DNA. The sample carries about 170,000 clones, approximately 82% recorded once. The germline gives CDR1 LGHDT, CDR2 YNNKEL (reference sequence). CDR3 length: 15 residues. Trimming took 2 bases from V and 3 from J, leaving 13 bases between them. Sequenced input: PBMCs or T cells enriched from blood (not recorded which). This chain connects TRBV3-1 (or the pseudogene TRBV3-2) to TRBJ2-5; D gene uncertain. The clonotype originates from a woman aged 45 to 65 in a cohort exposed to, infected with or recovered from COVID-19 (not recorded which). The CDR3 DNA reads TGTGCCAGCAGCCAAAGATTGACTGGAGAAGAGACCCAGTACTTC. As protein: CASSQRLTGEETQYF.